The 5 T cell receptor beta chains listed next were all sequenced from one sample in a study of cytomegalovirus exposure and HLA in healthy donors. Profiled with immunoSEQ multiplex PCR; TCRdb holds only in-frame clones, not every one. The sample consists of about 160,000 clones, about 90% of them appearing once. The sample was PBMCs. These receptors came from a woman between 18 and 30 years old in good health and CMV-seropositive.

The V gene is TRBV19, the J gene TRBJ1-5; TRBD1 is a possible D gene (5 bases). The CDR3 spans 15 residues. Trimming removed 5 bases at V and 0 bases at J, with 11 bases between. Looked up from germline, CDR1 is LNHDA and CDR2 is SQIVND (reference sequence). In DNA, the CDR3 is TGTGCCAGTAGTTTTTGGGGGGGTAGCAATCAGCCCCAGCATTTT. Its protein product is CASSFWGGSNQPQHF.

This CDR3 reads CASGRLRDTQETQYF. In nucleotides, the CDR3 is TGTGCCAGCGGGAGACTCAGAGATACACAAGAGACCCAGTACTTC. The V gene is TRBV6-5, the J gene TRBJ2-5; weak D call: TRBD2 (5 bases). This CDR3 is built from 15 residues. Germline lookup yields CDR1 MNHEY and CDR2 SVGAGI. Between the trimmed V and J ends, which lost 8 bases and 2 bases, there was a span of 18 bases.

The CDR3 protein is CASSHISGPTDTQYF. The DNA of the CDR3 is TGTGCCAGCAGCCATATTAGCGGACCCACAGATACGCAGTATTTT. The chain is built from TRBV27 and TRBJ2-3; a possible D gene is TRBD2 (6 bases). Per the germline V gene, CDR1 is MNHEY and CDR2 is SMNVEV (reference sequence). V was clipped by 6 bases and J by 2 bases, with 15 bases between them. The CDR3 contains 15 residues.

V usage is TRBV4-3 and J usage is TRBJ1-5, with D possibly TRBD1 on 6 matching bases. Trimming cost V 3 bases and J 4 bases, with 10 bases left between them. The V gene's germline CDR1 is LGHNA and CDR2 YSLEER. The CDR3 consists of 14 residues. The CDR3 loop is CASSQGHLNQPQHF. The CDR3 region has the DNA TGCGCCAGCAGCCAGGGACACTTGAATCAGCCCCAGCATTTT.

V is TRBV9 and J is TRBJ2-3, with a tentative D call TRBD2 (6 bases). This CDR3 comprises 17 residues. The ends were cut back, 0 bases at V and 4 bases at J, with 18 bases in the middle. The V gene's germline CDR1 is SGDLS and CDR2 YYNGEE. This chain's CDR3 is CASSVVSGGKVADTQYF. CDR3 coding DNA: TGTGCCAGCAGCGTAGTCTCCGGCGGGAAAGTCGCAGATACGCAGTATTTT.